The subject of this entry is one T cell receptor beta chain. The sample belongs to a study of blood T cells in healthy people across ages. It was with a sample-barcoded 5' primer and a J-beta primer mix that a second PCR of about 6 to 12 cycles was run. Via MiXCR, TCRdb re-called the 5' RACE reads, giving one row per CDR3 protein. The sample records about 1.6 million distinct CDR3 sequences, approximately 32% being singletons. Between the trimmed V and J ends, which lost 7 bases and 1 base, there was a span of 10 bases. The CDR3 is 14 amino acids. Germline CDR1 MNHNS, CDR2 SASEGT. This clonotype originated in a woman in her 30s in good health. This sequence joins TRBV6-1 and TRBJ1-4; tentatively, D is TRBD1 (5 bases). Sequenced sample: blood. The DNA for the CDR3 is TGTGCCAGCAACGCAGGGTTAACTAATGAAAAACTGTTTTTT. Amino acid sequence: CASNAGLTNEKLFF.